The source of this T cell receptor (beta chain) is a study of T cells after yellow fever vaccination (dated by TCRdb to the late 2010s). In terms of the full investigation: The SMART-Seq v4 Ultra Low Input RNA kit was used to prepare libraries from fractions with low cell numbers. To follow T-cell clones before and after both primary and booster YFV17D yellow fever vaccination, bulk TCR alpha and beta repertoires underwent longitudinal sequencing. Two healthy male donors, one aged 18 to 30 and one aged 30 to 40 years, were included in the cohort. Blood was collected at multiple timepoints before and after primary and secondary immunization, and bulk PBMC replicates and cell subsets were isolated.

This clonotype has at least ten counts. Its target antigen remains unknown. The sample holds no much larger clone one base away, and base qualities are not on file. Deletion took 0 bases off V and 2 bases off J, with a span of 10 bases between the germline ends. The CDR3, cysteine through phenylalanine, is 15 amino acids long. The entry retains the CDR3 DNA only, 45 bases that are in frame from base 1. CDR1 and CDR2 (KGHSH, LQKENI) derive from the germline V gene. The treatment or condition label, as the study defines it: live attenuated yellow fever vaccine strain. PBMCs were isolated from peripheral blood using a standard Ficoll-Paque protocol. CD4 and CD8 T-cell fractions were isolated with Dynabeads CD4 and CD8 positive selection kits. TriZol was used to extract RNA from bulk PBMCs, CD4 and CD8 fractions, and dextramer-positive and dextramer-negative fractions. The sequencing machine was an Illumina NovaSeq 6000. Synthesis of TCR cDNA relied on 5'RACE template switching, a step that introduced a universal primer site along with unique molecular identifiers. cDNA synthesis was primed from both the TCR alpha and TCR beta constant segments. Two PCR steps were used to amplify libraries, with sample barcodes and sequencing adapters being added in the second step. Sequencing of libraries was done on Illumina HiSeq 2500 (2x100 bp) or NovaSeq (2x150 bp). On the study's bioinformatics: MIGEC was used to demultiplex reads and collapse the reads into UMI consensus sequences, and MiXCR was used for V(D)J alignment. Clonotypes responding to the vaccine were identified with edgeR on replicate PBMC samples, with the criteria of FDR below 0.01 and a log2 fold change above 5 up to day 15. CD4 or CD8 identity was assigned to each bulk clonotype according to whether the clonotype was present at higher abundance in the sequenced CD4 repertoire or the sequenced CD8 repertoire. TCRdb reprocessing: public reads trimmed at Q25 with fastp, clones called with MiXCR, in-frame beta chains kept. Rows merge per CDR3 protein into single entries with the most common DNA and genes. TCRdb assigned the V and J calls; the authors' analysis was not used. Within this sample are about 320,000 distinct CDR3 sequences, with roughly 10% of them counted one time only. The top ten hold 3% to 4% of the sample.

Study-wide conclusions, independent of this receptor: A small share of clonotypes occurred in both CD4 and CD8 compartments, likely arising from convergent recombination. The study included only two donors, which limits how far the findings can be generalized. After the booster, most clones that had expanded after primary vaccination were detected again (approximately 95% of CD4 and more than 85% of CD8), suggesting broad maintenance of memory. Because abundant contaminating clonotypes from the bulk population could be contained in FACS-sorted repertoires, computational filtering was required. Compared with the primary T-cell response, the secondary T-cell response was weaker but faster, peaking on day 5 rather than day 15.

The input for sequencing was CD4+ T cells sorted from PBMCs, taken 45 days after the yellow fever booster vaccination. The V and J segments used are TRBV18 and TRBJ1-2; TRBD1 might be the D gene, on 5 matching bases. The sequence was collected from a man between 18 and 35 years old who received the YFV17D yellow fever vaccine. The nucleotide sequence reads as follows: TGTGCCAGCTCACCACCGGCCAGGGAGAACTATGGCTACACCTTC. It is translated as CASSPPARENYGYTF.